This T cell receptor (beta chain) was sequenced for a study of blood T cells in healthy people across ages. Study-wide points: PBMCs went unsorted, and a conclusive naive versus antigen-experienced comparison was therefore prevented.

The sample holds a few counts of this clonotype. The antigen remains undetermined. Extraction yielded at least 6 micrograms of total RNA per sample. A sample-barcoded 5' primer and a J-beta primer mix were used in a second PCR of roughly 7 to 11 cycles. Unique molecular identifiers of 12 random nucleotides labeled each cDNA. TCRdb processed the 5' RACE reads anew with MiXCR; each CDR3 protein has one entry. The table lists 1.5 million to 2 million distinct CDR3 sequences, roughly two fifths of them singletons. Per germline, CDR1 SGHTA and CDR2 FQGNSA. There are 15 residues in the CDR3. The sample taken for sequencing was blood. The receptor's source is a human donor in good health. The chain has TRBV7-2 and TRBJ2-5, with D tentatively TRBD2 (7 bases). The J call is doubtful: the DNA matches TRBJ2-7 better. The CDR3 protein is CASSSTYAGAHEQYF. The CDR3 nucleotides are TGTGCCAGCAGCTCAACCTACGCGGGGGCCCACGAGCAGTACTTC.